Listed here are 28 T cell receptor beta chains from one sample, sequenced in a study of blood T cell repertoires in COVID-19. Assay: immunoSEQ multiplex PCR; the TCRdb copy retains only in-frame clones and omits some. Here the sample spans more than 110,000 clones, 80% to 85% being singletons. Sequenced: peripheral blood. The source is a woman aged 80 or over with acute or convalescent COVID-19.

The gene calls are TRBV7-9 and TRBJ2-1, with 14 bases identical to TRBD2. CDR3 length: 19 residues. The ends lost 2 bases at V and 2 bases at J; junction bases unmatched: 8. Germline V gene sequence: CDR1 SEHNR, CDR2 FQNEAQ (reference sequence). Written as DNA, the CDR3 is TGTGCCAGCAGCTTATCACCGACTAGCGGGAGGGCCCCCTACAATGAGCAGTTCTTC. It encodes CASSLSPTSGRAPYNEQFF.

The CDR3 DNA follows: TGTGCCATCCGGGGACAGCACATCGACGACACCGGGGAGCTGTTTTTT. Its protein product is CAIRGQHIDDTGELFF. The chain has TRBV7-9 and TRBJ2-2; TRBD1 aligns across 7 bases. Trimming at V came to 10 bases and at J to 3 bases, leaving 14 bases not matched to a gene. Germline CDR1 reads SEHNR; CDR2 reads FQNEAQ (reference sequence). The length of the CDR3 is 16 residues.

The chain carries TRBV3-1 (or the pseudogene TRBV3-2) and TRBJ2-7; 11 bases agree with TRBD2. V lost 5 bases, J lost 1 base, and 1 base stayed unmatched. The length of the CDR3 is 14 residues. The germline gives CDR1 LGHDT, CDR2 YNNKEL (reference sequence). CDR3 bases: TGTGCCAGCAGCGGGACTAGCGGTTCCTACGAGCAGTACTTC. Amino acids: CASSGTSGSYEQYF.

This clone is a singleton in its sample. CDR3 nucleotides: TGTGCCAGCAGTCTGGGGGGGTACAGTCAGCCCCAGCATTTT. Translated, it gives CASSLGGYSQPQHF. This chain uses TRBV27 with TRBJ1-5, with a possible D match to TRBD1 (5 bases). From germline, CDR1 is MNHEY and CDR2 SMNVEV (reference sequence). The CDR3 spans 14 residues. V shed 5 bases and J shed 6 bases, with 14 bases lying between them.

This clone was seen a few times. The chain couples TRBV4-1 to TRBJ2-7, with unresolved D. Trimming shortened V by 1 base and J by 3 bases, and 13 bases separated the two germline ends. Per germline, CDR1 MGHRA and CDR2 YSYEKL. The CDR3 is 15 amino acids. The CDR3, as DNA: TGCGCCAGCAGCCAAGGCTCACCTTCCTACTACGAGCAGTACTTC. Translating it yields CASSQGSPSYYEQYF.

The chain combines TRBV29-1 with TRBJ2-7, with D hard to call. V was cut by 6 bases and J by 3 bases, with 12 bases left in between. CDR1 and CDR2 from the germline V gene are SQVTM and ANQGSEA. This CDR3 is built from 12 residues. CDR3 sequence reads: CSVKWRHYEQYF. CDR3 coding DNA: TGCAGCGTAAAATGGCGACACTACGAGCAGTACTTC.

J is TRBJ2-1 and V is TRBV4-1; TRBD1 matches at 8 bases. J lost 3 bases, V lost 1 base, and 2 bases had no gene match. This CDR3 spans 15 amino acids. Germline-derived CDR1 and CDR2 are MGHRA and YSYEKL. The CDR3 DNA reads as TGCGCCAGCAGCCAAGTAGGGACAGGCTACAATGAGCAGTTCTTC. Translated: CASSQVGTGYNEQFF.

This chain uses TRBV13 with TRBJ2-7, with 16 bases lining up with TRBD2. CDR1 PRHDT and CDR2 FYEKMQ come from the germline V gene (reference sequence). The CDR3 consists of 16 residues. J lost 2 bases, V lost 5 bases, and 3 bases had no gene match. The CDR3 region has the DNA TGTGCCAGCAGCCCGGGGACTAGCGGGAGGGCCTACGAGCAGTACTTC. Amino acids: CASSPGTSGRAYEQYF.

The V gene is TRBV18, the J gene TRBJ1-1, with D perhaps matching TRBD1 (6 bases). The ends were cut back, 6 bases at V and 3 bases at J, with 23 bases in the middle. The V gene's germline CDR1 is KGHSH and CDR2 LQKENI. The CDR3 runs 17 residues. The CDR3 region is CASSRAIYRVADTEAFF. Here the CDR3 DNA reads TGTGCCAGCTCGCGCGCTATCTACAGGGTTGCTGACACTGAAGCTTTCTTT.

The V gene is TRBV5-4, the J gene TRBJ2-5; TRBD2 aligns across 8 bases. The CDR3 sequence is 15 residues long. Germline lookup yields CDR1 SGHNT and CDR2 YYREEE (reference sequence). With 4 bases clipped from V and 4 bases from J, the junction kept 9 bases outside the gene matches. The CDR3 reads CASSTAGGISETQYF. The DNA of the CDR3 is TGTGCCAGCAGCACGGCGGGGGGCATTTCAGAGACCCAGTACTTC.

The V call is TRBV11-2, the J call TRBJ2-3; 13 bases align to TRBD2. The germline CDR1 and CDR2 sequences are SGHAT and FQNNGV. V lost 3 bases to trimming and J lost 2 bases; unmatched junction nucleotides: 8. The CDR3 covers 18 residues. The CDR3 spells CASSFGGTSGAFTDTQYF. The CDR3, as DNA: TGTGCCAGCAGCTTCGGGGGGACTAGCGGGGCCTTCACAGATACGCAGTATTTT. Supplemented by reference TRBV11-2 and TRBJ2-3, the full variable domain reads EAGVAQSPRYKIIEKRQSVAFWCNPISGHATLYWYQQILGQGPKLLIQFQNNGVVDDSQLPKDRFSAERLKGVDSTLKIQPAKLEDSAVYLCASSFGGTSGAFTDTQYFGPGTRLTVL.

The chain recombines TRBV7-9 with TRBJ2-1; no definite D call. CDR3 length equals 12 residues. Looked up from germline, CDR1 is SEHNR and CDR2 is FQNEAQ (reference sequence). Between the trimmed V and J ends, which lost 5 bases and 2 bases, there was a span of 4 bases. The CDR3 bases are TGTGCCAGCAGCCTCCCCTACAATGAGCAGTTCTTC. This gives the protein CASSLPYNEQFF.

The genes are TRBV4-1 and TRBJ2-4; D is perhaps TRBD1 (5 bases). V was trimmed by 1 base and J by 1 base, leaving 14 bases between them. Per the germline V gene, CDR1 is MGHRA and CDR2 is YSYEKL. The CDR3 length is 17 residues. CDR3 nucleotide sequence: TGCGCCAGCAGCCAAGGGGGCCCCTATGGGGCCAAAAACATTCAGTACTTC. Its translation: CASSQGGPYGAKNIQYF.

In its sample, this clone was seen once. V gene TRBV6-5 combines with J gene TRBJ2-2; D is unresolved. This CDR3 is built from 14 residues. Trimming removed 6 bases from V and 0 bases from J, with 8 bases in between. Germline values: CDR1 MNHEY, CDR2 SVGAGI. The CDR3 spells CASRAVSNTGELFF. For the CDR3, the DNA is TGTGCCAGCAGGGCCGTATCGAACACCGGGGAGCTGTTTTTT.

The chain joins TRBV30 to TRBJ1-2; a possible D gene is TRBD1 (6 bases). V was trimmed by 3 bases and J by 8 bases, leaving 13 bases between them. Germline CDR1 is GTSNPN and CDR2 is SVGIG (reference sequence). This CDR3 spans 12 amino acids. CDR3 coding DNA: TGTGCCTGGAGAACAGGGATCGGCGGCTACACCTTC. It encodes CAWRTGIGGYTF.

V gene TRBV15 combines with J gene TRBJ2-1, with D possibly being TRBD1 (5 bases). V was clipped by 0 bases and J by 4 bases, with 13 bases between them. Germline CDR1 reads LNHNV; CDR2 reads YYDKDF (reference sequence). There are 16 residues in the CDR3. The CDR3 spells CATSRDVSGLYNEQFF. Here the CDR3 DNA reads TGTGCCACCAGCAGAGATGTGTCAGGGCTATACAATGAGCAGTTCTTC.

V and J are TRBV5-4 and TRBJ1-2, with D hard to call. Looked up from germline, CDR1 is SGHNT and CDR2 is YYREEE (reference sequence). Trimming removed 0 bases from V and 2 bases from J, with 14 bases in between. The CDR3 extends over 16 amino acids. The CDR3 sequence: CASSLAGSVANYGYTF. The CDR3 DNA follows: TGTGCCAGCAGCTTGGCCGGGTCCGTCGCCAACTATGGCTACACCTTC.

The chain recombines TRBV3-1 (or the pseudogene TRBV3-2) with TRBJ1-2; TRBD1 might be the D (6 bases). The V end was cut by 0 bases, the J end by 4 bases, with 12 bases between. The germline V gene encodes CDR1 LGHDT and CDR2 YNNKEL (reference sequence). The CDR3 spans 15 residues. CDR3 coding DNA: TGTGCCAGCAGCCAAGATCTTAGGACAGTCTATGGCTACACCTTC. This encodes CASSQDLRTVYGYTF.

J is TRBJ1-5 and V is TRBV27; D call uncertain. The germline V gene encodes CDR1 MNHEY and CDR2 SMNVEV (reference sequence). V shed 3 bases and J shed 2 bases, with 5 bases lying between them. CDR3 size: 13 residues. The CDR3 is CASSFSRNQPQHF. The CDR3, as DNA: TGTGCCAGCAGTTTCTCCCGCAATCAGCCCCAGCATTTT.

This chain connects TRBV15 to TRBJ1-4, with 7 bases lining up with TRBD1. Unmatched junction bases numbered 4, after V lost 2 bases and J lost 1 base. Germline values: CDR1 LNHNV, CDR2 YYDKDF (reference sequence). CDR3 length: 16 amino acids. The CDR3 coding sequence is TGTGCCACCAGCAGAAGGCGACAGGGAACTAATGAAAAACTGTTTTTT. Translation: CATSRRRQGTNEKLFF. The entire variable domain, with the rest obtained from reference TRBV15 and TRBJ1-4, is as follows: DAMVIQNPRYQVTQFGKPVTLSCSQTLNHNVMYWYQQKSSQAPKLLFHYYDKDFNNEADTPDNFQSRRPNTSFCFLDIRSPGLGDTAMYLCATSRRRQGTNEKLFFGSGTQLSVL.

This clone showed up just once. This chain joins TRBV3-1 (or the pseudogene TRBV3-2) and TRBJ1-6, with TRBD1 matching over 9 bases. The V gene end was trimmed by 1 base and the J gene end by 7 bases; junction bases not matched to a gene: 8. The CDR3 runs 17 residues. Germline CDR1 reads LGHDT; CDR2 reads YNNKEL (reference sequence). As DNA, the CDR3 is TGTGCCAGCAGCCAAGTACCGCCGACAGGGGGAAATTCACCCCTCCACTTT. This gives the protein CASSQVPPTGGNSPLHF.

The rearrangement joins TRBV23-1 to TRBJ2-2; D perhaps matches TRBD1 (6 bases). TRBV23-1 is filed as an ORF, its function uncertain. This CDR3 has 19 amino acids. V shed 4 bases and J shed 1 base, with 22 bases lying between them. For the CDR3, the DNA is TGCGCCAGCAGTCTCTACCAGGGACGGACAGTAAAGAACACCGGGGAGCTGTTTTTT. Amino acids: CASSLYQGRTVKNTGELFF.

This chain connects TRBV6-5 to TRBJ1-6, with 7 bases fitting TRBD1. CDR1 is MNHEY, CDR2 SVGAGI, per germline. The J segment lost 10 bases and the V segment lost 6 bases, leaving 9 bases of the junction unmatched. This CDR3 is built from 14 residues. CDR3 nucleotide sequence: TGTGCCAGCAGCAGACAGGGAGGCAGGTCACCCCTCCACTTT. The encoded protein is CASSRQGGRSPLHF.

The rearrangement uses TRBV28 and TRBJ1-6; D unclear. Germline CDR1 and CDR2: MDHEN and SYDVKM. V shed 10 bases and J shed 0 bases, with 16 bases lying between them. CDR3 size: 16 residues. CDR3 residues: CATKEATTSYNSPLHF. The CDR3 nucleotides read TGTGCCACCAAGGAGGCGACAACCTCCTATAATTCACCCCTCCACTTT.

This rearrangement joins TRBV27 to TRBJ2-5; 8 bases line up with TRBD1. The germline V gene has CDR1 MNHEY and CDR2 SMNVEV (reference sequence). V shed 10 bases, J shed 6 bases, and the junction held 10 bases outside the gene matches. The CDR3 is 13 amino acids. The CDR3 here is CATGQGEGQTQYF. In DNA form, the CDR3 reads TGTGCCACCGGACAGGGTGAGGGGCAGACCCAGTACTTC.

The chain joins TRBV13 to TRBJ2-7; perhaps TRBD2 as D (6 bases). Per germline, CDR1 PRHDT and CDR2 FYEKMQ (reference sequence). The CDR3 length is 14 residues. V gave up 0 bases and J gave up 3 bases, with 9 bases separating them. The CDR3 protein is CASSLGRRGYEQYF. CDR3 DNA sequence: TGTGCCAGCAGCTTAGGGAGGAGGGGCTACGAGCAGTACTTC.

The V gene is TRBV3-1 (or the pseudogene TRBV3-2), the J gene TRBJ1-5; the match to TRBD1 covers 8 bases. CDR1 and CDR2 (germline): LGHDT, YNNKEL (reference sequence). The length of the CDR3 is 16 residues. Trimming at V came to 4 bases and at J to 5 bases, leaving 10 bases not matched to a gene. The CDR3 nucleotides read TGTGCCAGCAGCCCCAACTCAGACAGGGGATATCAGCCCCAGCATTTT. Translated: CASSPNSDRGYQPQHF.

This clone was seen only once. This rearrangement joins TRBV28 to TRBJ1-3; 9 bases match TRBD1. Trimming at V came to 6 bases and at J to 4 bases, leaving 13 bases not matched to a gene. The CDR3 runs to 17 residues. CDR1 is MDHEN and CDR2 is SYDVKM in the germline V gene. CDR3 amino acids: CASRGLQGAPGGNTIYF. Written as DNA, the CDR3 is TGTGCCAGCAGGGGATTACAGGGGGCGCCCGGCGGAAACACCATATATTTT.